The TCR beta chain described here comes from a study of STAT3 mutations in large granular lymphocyte leukemia. Study-level information: Among longitudinally sequenced T-LGLL patients, roughly half had canonical activating STAT3 mutations detected.

Clones were sequenced by immunoSEQ multiplex PCR, and TCRdb holds only the in-frame ones, with some missing. The sample yields roughly 14,000 clones, about nine tenths seen once. Of note for this clone: Its antigen is still unknown.

Study observations and caveats: Differing intervals and regimens complicate linking therapy response to clone burden. Persisting codominant clonotypes may have hidden a small pathogenic clone. At least one immunodominant TCR beta clonotype appeared in every T-cell large granular lymphocyte leukemia patient. TCR clonotype switching after therapy occurred in about 30% of the 18 patients.

This clonotype originated in a man aged 40-49 years with T-cell large granular lymphocyte leukemia. Some clones in this sample may be carry-over from other donors' samples. What was sequenced was peripheral blood mononuclear cells.

Here the CDR3 reads CASSMGQGEETQYF. The CDR3 region has the DNA TGCGCCAGCAGCATGGGGCAGGGAGAAGAGACCCAGTACTTC. The rearrangement joins TRBV5-1 to TRBJ2-5, with D perhaps assigned TRBD1 or TRBD2 (5 bases each). The CDR3 sequence is 14 residues long. The germline CDR1 and CDR2 sequences are SGHRS and YFSETQ. V was cut by 4 bases and J by 3 bases, with 13 bases left in between.